What follows are 4 T cell receptor beta chains derived from one specimen sequenced in a study of T cell changes during pregnancy in multiple sclerosis. Generated by immunoSEQ multiplex PCR, the TCRdb table keeps only in-frame clones and is missing some. Among about 74,000 clones, approximately 90% were seen once, and the ten largest hold approximately 1.4%. The sequencing here drew on peripheral blood, taken in the third trimester of pregnancy. All receptors come from a female donor with multiple sclerosis, enrolled in a pregnancy study.

This chain links TRBV4-3 with TRBJ2-1; 9 bases are a match to TRBD1. The J segment lost 10 bases and the V segment lost 4 bases, leaving 5 bases of the junction unmatched. The CDR3 runs to 13 residues. Per the germline V gene, CDR1 is LGHNA and CDR2 is YSLEER. Written as DNA, the CDR3 is TGCGCCAGCAGCCGAGGGACAGGGAACGAGCAGTTCTTC. Residues: CASSRGTGNEQFF.

V is TRBV10-3 and J is TRBJ1-5; D is possibly TRBD1 (5 bases). V lost 3 bases, J lost 7 bases, and 16 bases lay in between. Germline CDR1 is ENHRY and CDR2 is SYGVKD. The CDR3 has 15 residues. This CDR3 reads CAISELDTGGQPQHF. The CDR3 DNA reads as TGTGCCATCAGTGAATTGGACACCGGCGGCCAGCCCCAGCATTTT.

Only one count was recorded for this clone. The chain links TRBV14 to TRBJ2-3; D is perhaps TRBD1 (6 bases). The V end was cut by 0 bases, the J end by 5 bases, with 15 bases between. CDR1 is SGHDN and CDR2 is FVKESK in the germline V gene. The CDR3 runs 16 residues. The CDR3 coding sequence is TGTGCCAGCAGCCAAGATTTGGGGACACAGGGAGATACGCAGTATTTT. Its protein is CASSQDLGTQGDTQYF.

This chain joins TRBV11-2 and TRBJ2-1; the D is unclear. V lost 0 bases and J 5 bases, leaving 2 bases between the germline ends. Germline V gene lookup returns CDR1 SGHAT and CDR2 FQNNGV. CDR3 length equals 12 residues. CDR3 amino acids: CASSLDNNEQFF. The CDR3 bases are TGTGCCAGCAGCTTAGACAACAATGAGCAGTTCTTC.